One sample yielded the 31 T cell receptor beta chains listed below, sequenced in a study of blood T cell repertoires in COVID-19. Repertoires were generated with immunoSEQ multiplex PCR, while TCRdb's copy carries only in-frame clones and drops some. The data hold 150,000 to 200,000 clones, with approximately 89% observed a single time. Material for sequencing was PBMCs or T cells enriched from blood (not recorded which). The receptor source for this set is a man aged 35 to 55 who had recovered from COVID-19.

The V call is TRBV27, the J call TRBJ2-1, with 7 bases matching TRBD1. Germline-derived CDR1 and CDR2 are MNHEY and SMNVEV (reference sequence). The CDR3 loop spans 17 amino acids. J was trimmed by 4 bases and V by 3 bases; bases with no gene match: 12. The CDR3 protein is CASSFLVTGILYNEQFF. CDR3 DNA: TGTGCCAGCAGTTTTCTCGTGACAGGGATATTATACAATGAGCAGTTCTTC.

The V and J genes are TRBV3-1 (or the pseudogene TRBV3-2) and TRBJ2-5; possibly TRBD1 for D (6 bases). In germline, CDR1 is LGHDT, CDR2 YNNKEL (reference sequence). Trimming removed 3 bases at V and 3 bases at J, with 14 bases between. The CDR3 loop spans 15 amino acids. CDR3 in amino acids: CASSHRGGPKETQYF. The CDR3 DNA reads TGTGCCAGCAGCCACAGGGGCGGTCCTAAAGAGACCCAGTACTTC.

The V gene is TRBV10-1, the J gene TRBJ2-7, with D unresolved. CDR3 size: 13 residues. V shed 2 bases and J shed 4 bases, with 9 bases lying between them. CDR1 is WNHNN and CDR2 is SYGVQD in the germline V gene (reference sequence). The DNA of the CDR3 is TGCGCCAGCAGTGAGGGTAGCAGATACGAGCAGTACTTC. It specifies CASSEGSRYEQYF.

This sequence joins TRBV5-1 and TRBJ2-7; 8 bases agree with TRBD1. The CDR3 runs 18 residues. CDR1 is SGHRS and CDR2 is YFSETQ in the germline V gene. V trimming: 4 bases; J trimming: 2 bases; junction bases outside the gene matches: 17. The DNA for the CDR3 is TGCGCCAGCAGCATATATACCGGGACAGGCTGGGGAGCCTACGAGCAGTACTTC. It codes for CASSIYTGTGWGAYEQYF. Full variable domain (missing parts from reference TRBV5-1 and TRBJ2-7): KAGVTQTPRYLIKTRGQQVTLSCSPISGHRSVSWYQQTPGQGLQFLFEYFSETQRNKGNFPGRFSGRQFSNSRSEMNVSTLELGDSALYLCASSIYTGTGWGAYEQYFGPGTRLTVT.

The gene calls are TRBV27 and TRBJ2-2; 7 bases are a match to TRBD1. Germline CDR1 reads MNHEY; CDR2 reads SMNVEV (reference sequence). The CDR3 is 16 amino acids. The V segment lost 5 bases and the J segment 5 bases; nucleotides outside the gene matches: 11. CDR3 region: CASSPIDRAPTGELFF. The CDR3 nucleotides read TGTGCCAGCAGTCCAATCGACAGGGCCCCAACCGGGGAGCTGTTTTTT.

This chain connects TRBV9 to TRBJ1-2, with D tentatively TRBD1 (5 bases). The V end was cut by 2 bases, the J end by 2 bases, with 7 bases between. The CDR3 extends over 13 amino acids. Germline V CDR1 and CDR2: SGDLS, YYNGEE. The CDR3 region is CASSVNRNYGYTF. CDR3 bases: TGTGCCAGCAGCGTCAACAGGAACTATGGCTACACCTTC.

The V call is TRBV7-6, the J call TRBJ1-2; possibly TRBD1 for D (6 bases). V shed 1 base and J shed 4 bases, with 13 bases lying between them. CDR3 size: 15 residues. Germline assignment: CDR1 SGHVS and CDR2 FNYEAQ. CDR3 DNA: TGTGCCAGCAGCTTAGATACAGGGTTGGGCTATGGCTACACCTTC. Translated: CASSLDTGLGYGYTF.

The CDR3 DNA sequence: TGTGCCAGCAGTATACAGATGAACACTGAAGCTTTCTTT. Translated, it gives CASSIQMNTEAFF. The chain couples TRBV28 to TRBJ1-1; D remains ambiguous. From germline, CDR1 is MDHEN and CDR2 SYDVKM. V was cut by 5 bases and J by 0 bases, with 7 bases left in between. The CDR3 has 13 residues.

The chain employs TRBV19 and TRBJ1-4, with 11 bases aligning to TRBD1. Germline CDR1 and CDR2: LNHDA and SQIVND (reference sequence). V was pared by 5 bases and J by 7 bases, with 6 bases of the junction left unmatched. This CDR3 spans 15 amino acids. CDR3 in DNA: TGTGCCAGTAGTGCGGACAGGGGGCGGAGTGAAAAACTGTTTTTT. Translated: CASSADRGRSEKLFF. Based on the CDR3 plus reference TRBV19 and TRBJ1-4, the full variable domain is DGGITQSPKYLFRKEGQNVTLSCEQNLNHDAMYWYRQDPGQGLRLIYYSQIVNDFQKGDIAEGYSVSREKKESFPLTVTSAQKNPTAFYLCASSADRGRSEKLFFGSGTQLSVL.

The chain combines TRBV18 with TRBJ2-7; D may be TRBD1 (6 bases). Germline CDR1 and CDR2: KGHSH and LQKENI. V was shortened by 6 bases and J by 0 bases, with 12 bases between the two germline ends. The CDR3 is made up of 14 amino acids. The CDR3 DNA reads TGTGCCAGCTCCGTGGACAGAATCTCCTACGAGCAGTACTTC. Translated: CASSVDRISYEQYF.

The chain recombines TRBV27 with TRBJ1-1; TRBD1 matches at 8 bases. The CDR3 runs 13 residues. The V gene end was trimmed by 3 bases and the J gene end by 7 bases; junction bases not matched to a gene: 4. Looked up from germline, CDR1 is MNHEY and CDR2 is SMNVEV (reference sequence). The CDR3 DNA reads TGTGCCAGCAGTTTCGCCGGACAGGGTGAAGCTTTCTTT. Protein: CASSFAGQGEAFF.

The chain joins TRBV10-3 to TRBJ2-6, with D possibly being TRBD2 (6 bases). Germline V gene sequence: CDR1 ENHRY, CDR2 SYGVKD. The CDR3 spans 16 residues. The V gene lost 5 bases and the J gene lost 2 bases, with 13 bases spanning the gap. The CDR3 is CAISSSREAGANVLTF. CDR3 nucleotides: TGTGCCATCAGTTCGAGCAGGGAGGCTGGGGCCAACGTCCTGACTTTC.

This chain joins TRBV7-3 and TRBJ2-3; 10 nucleotides align to TRBD2. CDR1 and CDR2 (germline): SGHTA, FQGTGA. The ends lost 0 bases at V and 7 bases at J; junction bases unmatched: 19. This CDR3 has 20 residues. Here the CDR3 DNA reads TGTGCCAGCAGCTTAACAGCAGCGGGAGGGCCCCCCCCCACATTGTATACGCAGTATTTT. This codes for CASSLTAAGGPPPTLYTQYF.

The J gene is TRBJ1-1, the V gene TRBV19; D is undetermined. CDR3 size: 14 residues. V gave up 8 bases and J gave up 1 base, with 14 bases separating them. Looked up from germline, CDR1 is LNHDA and CDR2 is SQIVND (reference sequence). The chain's CDR3 is CASVGPNRNTEAFF. DNA for the CDR3: TGTGCCAGTGTTGGCCCGAACCGGAACACTGAAGCTTTCTTT. The full variable domain, with the rest looked up from reference TRBV19 and TRBJ1-1, is DGGITQSPKYLFRKEGQNVTLSCEQNLNHDAMYWYRQDPGQGLRLIYYSQIVNDFQKGDIAEGYSVSREKKESFPLTVTSAQKNPTAFYLCASVGPNRNTEAFFGQGTRLTVV.

The chain employs TRBV11-3 and TRBJ1-6, with 7 bases lining up with TRBD1. V trimming: 2 bases; J trimming: 8 bases; junction bases outside the gene matches: 3. From germline, CDR1 is SGHNT and CDR2 YENEEA. The CDR3 is 14 residues long. This chain's CDR3 is CASSLRGPDSPLHF. The CDR3 nucleotides are TGTGCCAGCAGCTTAAGGGGGCCGGATTCACCCCTCCACTTT.

This chain connects TRBV7-2 to TRBJ1-3; D not certain. V was pared by 5 bases and J by 2 bases, with 13 bases between. CDR3 size: 15 residues. Germline CDR1 and CDR2: SGHTA and FQGNSA. The CDR3 nucleotides read TGTGCCAGCAGCCCTAGTCCAGTAGCTGGAAACACCATATATTTT. Its translation is CASSPSPVAGNTIYF. Full variable domain (remainder filled in from reference TRBV7-2 and TRBJ1-3): GAGVSQSPSNKVTEKGKDVELRCDPISGHTALYWYRQSLGQGLEFLIYFQGNSAPDKSGLPSDRFSAERTGGSVSTLTIQRTQQEDSAVYLCASSPSPVAGNTIYFGEGSWLTVV.

The table lists this clone with a count of one. The chain joins TRBV5-1 to TRBJ1-1; the match to TRBD1 covers 12 bases. The CDR3 has 19 residues. Germline V gene data show CDR1 as SGHRS and CDR2 as YFSETQ. V was pared by 2 bases and J by 5 bases, with 16 bases of the junction left unmatched. In nucleotides, the CDR3 is TGCGCCAGCAGCTTACCCCCGGGCGGGACAGGGGGCTCGAGGACTGAAGCTTTCTTT. Its translation is CASSLPPGGTGGSRTEAFF.

The rearrangement links TRBV24-1 to TRBJ2-2; the D gene is possibly TRBD1 (5 bases). The CDR3 covers 15 residues. V was shortened by 1 base and J by 4 bases, with 9 bases between the two germline ends. Germline CDR1 and CDR2: KGHDR and SFDVKD. CDR3 sequence (DNA): TGTGCCACCAGTGATTTTCAGGGATCCACCGGGGAGCTGTTTTTT. Its translation is CATSDFQGSTGELFF.

The chain has TRBV28 and TRBJ1-1, with D tentatively TRBD1 (6 bases). Trimming left V 8 bases short and J 5 bases short, with 12 bases between. This CDR3 has 12 amino acids. In germline, CDR1 is MDHEN, CDR2 SYDVKM. CDR3 nucleotide sequence: TGTGCCAGCGAGCACAGGGCGACTGAAGCTTTCTTT. Its protein product is CASEHRATEAFF.

This rearrangement joins TRBV9 to TRBJ1-1; D is perhaps TRBD1 (5 bases). The CDR3 runs to 15 residues. Looked up from germline, CDR1 is SGDLS and CDR2 is YYNGEE. Trimming removed 2 bases at V and 1 base at J, with 12 bases between. The CDR3 spells CASSVDTSPNTEAFF. The CDR3 nucleotides are TGTGCCAGCAGCGTGGACACCTCACCGAACACTGAAGCTTTCTTT.

The V gene is TRBV6-4, the J gene TRBJ2-3; the match to TRBD2 covers 15 bases. Germline assignment: CDR1 MRHNA and CDR2 SNTAGT. This CDR3 contains 19 residues. V gave up 4 bases and J gave up 1 base; unmatched junction bases: 9. Written as DNA, the CDR3 is TGTGCCAGCAGTGGATTCCCGGGACTAGCGGGGGGTCGCACAGATACGCAGTATTTT. Translating gives CASSGFPGLAGGRTDTQYF.

This chain joins TRBV9 and TRBJ2-1, with D possibly being TRBD2 (6 bases). Trimming took 2 bases from V and 0 from J, leaving 21 bases between them. CDR1 and CDR2 from the germline V gene are SGDLS and YYNGEE. The CDR3 length is 19 residues. Here the CDR3 reads CASSVGSRPGYISYNEQFF. The DNA of the CDR3 is TGTGCCAGCAGCGTCGGGAGTCGGCCGGGATACATCTCCTACAATGAGCAGTTCTTC.

The chain employs TRBV7-9 and TRBJ2-2, with TRBD2 identical over 8 bases. Germline CDR1 and CDR2: SEHNR and FQNEAQ (reference sequence). V gave up 2 bases and J gave up 8 bases; unmatched junction bases: 13. This CDR3 is 17 amino acids long. CDR3 sequence (DNA): TGTGCCAGCAGCTTAACGTCGATAGCGGGAACGTCTGGGGAGCTGTTTTTT. It specifies CASSLTSIAGTSGELFF.

The chain links TRBV5-1 to TRBJ1-2, with 7 bases fitting TRBD1. Germline V gene data show CDR1 as SGHRS and CDR2 as YFSETQ. V gave up 2 bases and J gave up 8 bases; unmatched junction bases: 6. The CDR3 has 13 amino acids. CDR3 nucleotide sequence: TGCGCCAGCAGCTTAGAACAGGGGCACGGCTACACCTTC. Translation: CASSLEQGHGYTF. The full variable domain, rest sourced from reference TRBV5-1 and TRBJ1-2, is KAGVTQTPRYLIKTRGQQVTLSCSPISGHRSVSWYQQTPGQGLQFLFEYFSETQRNKGNFPGRFSGRQFSNSRSEMNVSTLELGDSALYLCASSLEQGHGYTFGSGTRLTVV.

The V call is TRBV5-1, the J call TRBJ2-6; D gene ambiguous. This CDR3 region has 16 residues. CDR1 SGHRS and CDR2 YFSETQ come from the germline V gene. Trimming removed 0 bases at V and 0 bases at J, with 7 bases between. In DNA form, the CDR3 reads TGCGCCAGCAGCTTGGCCGTAAACTCTGGGGCCAACGTCCTGACTTTC. This sequence encodes CASSLAVNSGANVLTF.

J is TRBJ2-7 and V is TRBV6-1; the D gene is possibly TRBD2 (5 bases). The V gene's germline CDR1 is MNHNS and CDR2 SASEGT. The V and J ends lost 1 base and 2 bases respectively, with 15 bases between them. The CDR3 is 16 amino acids. The CDR3 DNA reads TGTGCCAGCAGTGAAGTTGGACTTCCTACCCCCTACGAGCAGTACTTC. It yields the protein CASSEVGLPTPYEQYF.

This clone was recorded only once. The V call is TRBV9, the J call TRBJ1-2; 7 positions match TRBD1. V trimming: 0 bases; J trimming: 7 bases; junction bases outside the gene matches: 6. The germline V gene encodes CDR1 SGDLS and CDR2 YYNGEE. The CDR3 contains 14 residues. This CDR3 is CASSVAMTGSGYTF. The CDR3 DNA reads TGTGCCAGCAGCGTAGCCATGACAGGGTCTGGCTACACCTTC.

Worth noting for this clone: Other DNA sequences within the sample encode an identical CDR3. The chain joins TRBV19 to TRBJ2-2; 8 nucleotides align to TRBD2. The CDR3 sequence is 14 residues long. Trimming removed 2 bases from V and 6 bases from J; junction bases left unmatched: 2. Germline CDR1 is LNHDA and CDR2 is SQIVND (reference sequence). CDR3 nucleotide sequence: TGTGCCAGTAGTATAACGGGGGGGGCCGGGGAGCTGTTTTTT. Protein product: CASSITGGAGELFF.

The chain joins TRBV30 to TRBJ1-1, with D maybe TRBD1 (5 bases). This CDR3 is built from 11 residues. In germline, CDR1 is GTSNPN, CDR2 SVGIG (reference sequence). This CDR3 reads CACDRNTEAFF. CDR3 nucleotides: TGTGCGTGCGACAGGAACACTGAAGCTTTCTTT.

This chain connects TRBV11-3 to TRBJ1-2; a possible D gene is TRBD1 (5 bases). In germline, CDR1 is SGHNT, CDR2 YENEEA. V was trimmed by 5 bases and J by 8 bases, leaving 12 bases between them. This CDR3 is 12 amino acids long. The DNA for the CDR3 is TGTGCCAGCAGCAACACGGGGGGAGGCTACACCTTC. It encodes CASSNTGGGYTF.

V gene TRBV7-9 combines with J gene TRBJ1-4, with 8 bases identical to TRBD1. This CDR3 comprises 17 residues. CDR1 is SEHNR and CDR2 is FQNEAQ in the germline V gene (reference sequence). After removal of 3 bases from V and 2 bases from J, the junction contained 8 bases not matched to a gene. CDR3: CASSFTLRQGTNEKLFF. In DNA form, the CDR3 reads TGTGCCAGCAGCTTTACCCTCCGACAGGGGACTAATGAAAAACTGTTTTTT.